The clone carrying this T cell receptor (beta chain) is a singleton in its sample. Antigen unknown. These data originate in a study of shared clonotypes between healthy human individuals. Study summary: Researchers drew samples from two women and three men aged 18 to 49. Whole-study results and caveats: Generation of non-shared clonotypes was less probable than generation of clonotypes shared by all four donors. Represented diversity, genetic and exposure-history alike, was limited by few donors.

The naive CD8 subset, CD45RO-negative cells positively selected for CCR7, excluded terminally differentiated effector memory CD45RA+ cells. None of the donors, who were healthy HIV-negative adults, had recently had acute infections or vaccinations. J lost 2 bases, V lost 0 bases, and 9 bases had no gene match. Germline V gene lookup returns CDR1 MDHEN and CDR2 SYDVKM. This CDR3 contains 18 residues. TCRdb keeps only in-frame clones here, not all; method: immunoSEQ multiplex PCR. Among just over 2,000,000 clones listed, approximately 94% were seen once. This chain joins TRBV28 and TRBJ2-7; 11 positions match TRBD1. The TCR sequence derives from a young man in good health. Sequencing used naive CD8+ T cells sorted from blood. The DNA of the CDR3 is TGTGCCAGCAGTTTATGGTTTTCGTTGGGACAGGGGGCCTACGAGCAGTACTTC. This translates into CASSLWFSLGQGAYEQYF.